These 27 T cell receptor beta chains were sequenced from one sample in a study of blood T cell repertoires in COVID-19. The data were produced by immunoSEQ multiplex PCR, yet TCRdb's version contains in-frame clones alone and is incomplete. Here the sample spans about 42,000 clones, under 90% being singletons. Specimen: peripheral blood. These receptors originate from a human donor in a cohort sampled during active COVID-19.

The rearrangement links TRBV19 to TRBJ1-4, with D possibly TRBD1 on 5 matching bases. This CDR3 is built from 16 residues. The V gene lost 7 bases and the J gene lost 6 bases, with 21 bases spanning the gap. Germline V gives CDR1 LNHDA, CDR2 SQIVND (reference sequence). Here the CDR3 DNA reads TGTGCCAGTACCCTAGACAGCGCTGGCCTTGATGAAAAACTGTTTTTT. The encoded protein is CASTLDSAGLDEKLFF.

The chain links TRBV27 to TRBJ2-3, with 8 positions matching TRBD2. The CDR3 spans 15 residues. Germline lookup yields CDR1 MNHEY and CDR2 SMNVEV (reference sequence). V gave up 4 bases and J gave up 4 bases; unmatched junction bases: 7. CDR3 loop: CASSYIWREADTQYF. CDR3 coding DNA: TGTGCCAGCAGTTACATCTGGCGGGAGGCAGATACGCAGTATTTT.

CDR3 DNA sequence: TGTGCCAGCAGCCCCAGGACAGGGGGAGGCGAGCAGTACTTC. Protein: CASSPRTGGGEQYF. V gene TRBV2 combines with J gene TRBJ2-7; TRBD1 agrees at 10 bases. Germline loops: CDR1 SNHLY, CDR2 FYNNEI. The CDR3 contains 14 residues. J lost 6 bases, V lost 6 bases, and 8 bases had no gene match.

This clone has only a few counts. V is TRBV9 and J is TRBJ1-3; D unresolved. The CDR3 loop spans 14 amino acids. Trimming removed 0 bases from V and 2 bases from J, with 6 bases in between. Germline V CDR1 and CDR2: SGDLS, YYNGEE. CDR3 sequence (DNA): TGTGCCAGCAGCGTAGAAGACACTGGAAACACCATATATTTT. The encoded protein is CASSVEDTGNTIYF.

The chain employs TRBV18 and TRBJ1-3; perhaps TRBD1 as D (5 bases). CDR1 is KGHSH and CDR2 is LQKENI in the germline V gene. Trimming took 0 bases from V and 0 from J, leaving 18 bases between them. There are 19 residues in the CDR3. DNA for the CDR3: TGTGCCAGCTCACCACCGTACGGGGGGGGAGGCATCTCTGGAAACACCATATATTTT. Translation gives CASSPPYGGGGISGNTIYF.

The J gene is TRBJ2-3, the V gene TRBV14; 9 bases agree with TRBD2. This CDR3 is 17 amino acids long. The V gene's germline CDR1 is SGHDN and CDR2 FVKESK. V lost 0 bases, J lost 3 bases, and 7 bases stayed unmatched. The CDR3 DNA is TGTGCCAGCAGCCAAGATAGGGCGGGGGGGCCAACAGATACGCAGTATTTT. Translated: CASSQDRAGGPTDTQYF.

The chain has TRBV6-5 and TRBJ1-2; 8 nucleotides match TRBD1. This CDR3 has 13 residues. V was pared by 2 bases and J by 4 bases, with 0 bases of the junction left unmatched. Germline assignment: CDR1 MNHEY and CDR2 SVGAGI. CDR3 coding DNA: TGTGCCAGCAGTTACACAGGGGGCTATGGCTACACCTTC. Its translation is CASSYTGGYGYTF.

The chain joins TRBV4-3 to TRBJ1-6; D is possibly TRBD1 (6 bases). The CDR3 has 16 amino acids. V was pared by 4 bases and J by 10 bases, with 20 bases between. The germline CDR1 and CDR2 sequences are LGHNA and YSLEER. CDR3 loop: CASSPSPDSTGSPLHF. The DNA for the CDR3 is TGCGCCAGCAGCCCAAGTCCAGATTCGACAGGCTCACCCCTCCACTTT.

The CDR3 loop is CAISESRGPNTEAFF. The CDR3 DNA sequence: TGTGCCATCAGTGAGTCCAGGGGACCAAACACTGAAGCTTTCTTT. This chain uses TRBV10-3 with TRBJ1-1, with D perhaps matching TRBD1 (6 bases). Germline V gene data show CDR1 as ENHRY and CDR2 as SYGVKD. Trimming pared 0 bases from V and 2 bases from J, leaving 10 bases between. The CDR3 loop spans 15 amino acids.

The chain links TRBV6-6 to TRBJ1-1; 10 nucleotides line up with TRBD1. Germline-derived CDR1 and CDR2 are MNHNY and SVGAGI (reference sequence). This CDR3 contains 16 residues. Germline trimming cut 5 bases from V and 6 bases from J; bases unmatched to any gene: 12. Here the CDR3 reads CASSGRQGASLSEAFF. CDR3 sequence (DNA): TGTGCCAGCAGTGGGCGACAGGGGGCTAGTTTGTCTGAAGCTTTCTTT.

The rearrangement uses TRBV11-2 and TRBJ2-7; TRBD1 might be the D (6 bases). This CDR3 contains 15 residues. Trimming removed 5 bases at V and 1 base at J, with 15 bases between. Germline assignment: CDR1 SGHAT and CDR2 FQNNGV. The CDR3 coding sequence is TGTGCCAGCAGCATGGAAAACAGGGAATCCTACGAGCAGTACTTC. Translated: CASSMENRESYEQYF.

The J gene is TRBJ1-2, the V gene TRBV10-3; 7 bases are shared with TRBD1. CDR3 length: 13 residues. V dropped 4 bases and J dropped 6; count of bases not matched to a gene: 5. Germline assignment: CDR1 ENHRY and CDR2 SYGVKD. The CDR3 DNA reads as TGTGCCATCAGTGCGCAGGGGGGAAATGGCTACACCTTC. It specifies CAISAQGGNGYTF.

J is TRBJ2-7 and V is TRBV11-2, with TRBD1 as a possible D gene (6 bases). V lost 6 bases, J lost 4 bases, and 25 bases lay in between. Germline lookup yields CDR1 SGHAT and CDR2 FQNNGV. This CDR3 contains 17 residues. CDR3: CASRSPLKTGRGYEQYF. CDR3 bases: TGTGCCAGCAGGTCTCCCCTGAAAACAGGGAGAGGGTACGAGCAGTACTTC. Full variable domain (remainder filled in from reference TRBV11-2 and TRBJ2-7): EAGVAQSPRYKIIEKRQSVAFWCNPISGHATLYWYQQILGQGPKLLIQFQNNGVVDDSQLPKDRFSAERLKGVDSTLKIQPAKLEDSAVYLCASRSPLKTGRGYEQYFGPGTRLTVT.

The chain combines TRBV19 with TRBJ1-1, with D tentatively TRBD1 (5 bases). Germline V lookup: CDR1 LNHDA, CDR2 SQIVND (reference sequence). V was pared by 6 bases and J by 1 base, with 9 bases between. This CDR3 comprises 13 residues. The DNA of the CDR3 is TGTGCCAGTAGCAGGGCAGGGAACACTGAAGCTTTCTTT. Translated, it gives CASSRAGNTEAFF.

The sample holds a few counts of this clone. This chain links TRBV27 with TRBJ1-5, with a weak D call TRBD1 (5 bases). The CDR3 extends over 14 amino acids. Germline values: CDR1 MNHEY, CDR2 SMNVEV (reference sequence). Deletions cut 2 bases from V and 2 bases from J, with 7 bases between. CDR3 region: CASSLVGGNQPQHF. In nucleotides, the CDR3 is TGTGCCAGCAGTTTAGTAGGGGGCAATCAGCCCCAGCATTTT.

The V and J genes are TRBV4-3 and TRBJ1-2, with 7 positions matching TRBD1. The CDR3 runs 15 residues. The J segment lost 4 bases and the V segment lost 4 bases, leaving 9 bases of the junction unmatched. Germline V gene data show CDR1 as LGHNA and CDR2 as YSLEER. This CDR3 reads CASSLDRENRYGYTF. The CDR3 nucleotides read TGCGCCAGCAGCCTCGACAGGGAAAACCGCTATGGCTACACCTTC.

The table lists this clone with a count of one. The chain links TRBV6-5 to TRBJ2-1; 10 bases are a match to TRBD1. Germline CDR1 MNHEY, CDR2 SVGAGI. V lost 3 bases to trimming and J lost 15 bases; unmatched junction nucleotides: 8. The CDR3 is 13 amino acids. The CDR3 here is CASSYSRWTGGFF. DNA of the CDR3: TGTGCCAGCAGTTATTCCCGCTGGACAGGGGGGTTCTTC.

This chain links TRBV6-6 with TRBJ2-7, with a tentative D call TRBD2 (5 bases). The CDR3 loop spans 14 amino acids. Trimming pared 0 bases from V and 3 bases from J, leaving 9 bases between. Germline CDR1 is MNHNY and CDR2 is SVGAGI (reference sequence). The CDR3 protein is CASSYSRGNYEQYF. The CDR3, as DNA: TGTGCCAGCAGTTACTCGAGAGGGAACTACGAGCAGTACTTC.

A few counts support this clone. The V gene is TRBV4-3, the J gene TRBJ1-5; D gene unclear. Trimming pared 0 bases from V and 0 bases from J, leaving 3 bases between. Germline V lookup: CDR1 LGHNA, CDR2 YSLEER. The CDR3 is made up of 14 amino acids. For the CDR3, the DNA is TGCGCCAGCAGCCAAGACCTTAGCAATCAGCCCCAGCATTTT. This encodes CASSQDLSNQPQHF.

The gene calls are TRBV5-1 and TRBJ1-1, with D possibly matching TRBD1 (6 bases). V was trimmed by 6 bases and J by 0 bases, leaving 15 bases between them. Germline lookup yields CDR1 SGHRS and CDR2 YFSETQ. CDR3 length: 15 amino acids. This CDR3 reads CASTYRDGVNTEAFF. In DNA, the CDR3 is TGCGCCAGCACGTACAGGGATGGAGTGAACACTGAAGCTTTCTTT.

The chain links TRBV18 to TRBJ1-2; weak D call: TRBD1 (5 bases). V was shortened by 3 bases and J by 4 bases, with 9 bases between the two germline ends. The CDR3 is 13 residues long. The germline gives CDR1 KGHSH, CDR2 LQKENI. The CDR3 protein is CASSPRTTYGYTF. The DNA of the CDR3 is TGTGCCAGCTCACCCCGGACAACCTATGGCTACACCTTC.

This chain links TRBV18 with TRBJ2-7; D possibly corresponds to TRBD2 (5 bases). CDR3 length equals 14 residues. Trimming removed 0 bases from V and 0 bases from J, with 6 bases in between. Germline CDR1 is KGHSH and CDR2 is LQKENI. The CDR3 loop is CASSPPTSSYEQYF. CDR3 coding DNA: TGTGCCAGCTCACCACCCACTAGCTCCTACGAGCAGTACTTC.

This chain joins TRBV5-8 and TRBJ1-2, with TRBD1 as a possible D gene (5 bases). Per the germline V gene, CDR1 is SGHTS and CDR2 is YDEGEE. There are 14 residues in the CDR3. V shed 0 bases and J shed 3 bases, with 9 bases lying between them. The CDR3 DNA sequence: TGTGCCAGCAGCTTGGTAGGGGCCGACTATGGCTACACCTTC. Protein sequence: CASSLVGADYGYTF.

CDR3: CASSKGQGVYNSPLHF. The CDR3 region has the DNA TGTGCCAGCAGCAAAGGGCAGGGGGTCTATAATTCACCCCTCCACTTT. The V call is TRBV21-1, the J call TRBJ1-6; the table gives TRBD1 as D, unverified against the DNA. TRBV21-1 is designated a pseudogene. The CDR3 runs to 16 residues.

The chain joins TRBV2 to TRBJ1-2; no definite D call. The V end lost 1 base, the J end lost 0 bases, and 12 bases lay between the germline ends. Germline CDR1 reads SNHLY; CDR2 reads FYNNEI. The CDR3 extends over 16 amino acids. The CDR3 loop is CASSEVPVRANYGYTF. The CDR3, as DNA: TGTGCCAGCAGTGAAGTGCCGGTCCGAGCTAACTATGGCTACACCTTC.

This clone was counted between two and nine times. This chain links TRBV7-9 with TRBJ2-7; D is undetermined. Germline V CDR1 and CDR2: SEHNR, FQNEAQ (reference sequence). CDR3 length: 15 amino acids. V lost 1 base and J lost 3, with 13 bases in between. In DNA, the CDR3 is TGTGCCAGCAGCTTAGTAGGCGGCTCCCGCTACGAGCAGTACTTC. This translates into CASSLVGGSRYEQYF.

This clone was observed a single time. The CDR3 DNA reads TGTGCCAGCAGCTCGGGACTATTTGGAAACACCATATATTTT. Its protein is CASSSGLFGNTIYF. The J gene is TRBJ1-3, the V gene TRBV11-2; TRBD1 might be the D (5 bases). The CDR3 length is 14 residues. The germline V and J ends were trimmed by 4 bases and 3 bases, with 10 bases remaining between them. Germline CDR1 and CDR2: SGHAT and FQNNGV.